This TCR beta chain was captured by sequencing in a study of blood T cell repertoires in COVID-19. About the research overall: Acute-phase and convalescent COVID-19 samples originated in the United States, Italy and Spain. T cells, B-cell-depleted T cells, or PBMCs provided the cDNA or gDNA that served as material.

V lost 5 bases and J lost 2; bases outside the gene matches: 4. CDR3 length: 14 amino acids. Germline CDR1 and CDR2: PRHDT and FYEKMQ (reference sequence). In the study's own analysis: The authors estimated nucleated cell counts from reference gene primer amplification. Repertoires were generated with immunoSEQ multiplex PCR, while TCRdb's copy carries only in-frame clones and drops some. That table gives V, J and clone size, and the DNA gave D and trimming. This table holds approximately 120,000 clones, around 86% found once. In this sample, this clone turned up once. The sample comprised peripheral blood. The rearrangement links TRBV13 to TRBJ1-2; 8 bases map to TRBD1. The clonotype originates from a man older than 75 with active or convalescent COVID-19. CDR3 in DNA: TGTGCCAGCAGCCCTGGGACAGGCAACTATGGCTACACCTTC. This translates into CASSPGTGNYGYTF.